Each of the 30 T cell receptor beta chains below was sequenced from the same sample in a study of T cell changes during pregnancy in multiple sclerosis. Assay used: immunoSEQ multiplex PCR; TCRdb lists only in-frame clones, some missing. The table records 50,000 or so clones, 80% to 95% of them present only once. This sample comprised peripheral blood, obtained in the third trimester of pregnancy. These receptors all come from a female donor with multiple sclerosis, enrolled in a pregnancy study.

J is TRBJ1-2 and V is TRBV29-1; D gene unclear. This CDR3 has 13 amino acids. V was cut by 4 bases and J by 6 bases, with 15 bases left in between. Per germline, CDR1 SQVTM and CDR2 ANQGSEA. The CDR3 bases are TGCAGCGTTGTTTGGGTCCGGCAGGATGGCTACACCTTC. Protein: CSVVWVRQDGYTF.

The count of this clone is one. V gene TRBV27 combines with J gene TRBJ2-1; 16 bases are a match to TRBD2. The germline V gene encodes CDR1 MNHEY and CDR2 SMNVEV (reference sequence). J was trimmed by 9 bases and V by 5 bases; bases with no gene match: 10. CDR3 size: 17 residues. The CDR3 loop is CASSPGTSGRASIEQFF. In DNA, the CDR3 is TGTGCCAGCAGTCCCGGGACTAGCGGGAGGGCTTCGATTGAGCAGTTCTTC.

This rearrangement joins TRBV4-3 to TRBJ1-1, with TRBD1 matching 8 bases. The germline CDR1 and CDR2 sequences are LGHNA and YSLEER. With V trimmed by 4 bases and J by 8 bases, 15 bases remained unmatched. The length of the CDR3 is 16 residues. CDR3 in DNA: TGCGCCAGCAGCCTCACCGCCGGGACAGGTCTATCCGAAGCTTTCTTT. Translating it yields CASSLTAGTGLSEAFF.

This clone came up a few times. This sequence joins TRBV2 and TRBJ2-7; weak D call: TRBD2 (6 bases). V was shortened by 4 bases and J by 3 bases, with 16 bases between the two germline ends. CDR3 length: 15 residues. The germline V gene has CDR1 SNHLY and CDR2 FYNNEI. The CDR3 is CASSGEEMRVYEQYF. DNA of the CDR3: TGTGCCAGCAGTGGGGAGGAAATGCGGGTCTACGAGCAGTACTTC.

This clone showed up just a few times. The chain links TRBV30 to TRBJ1-1; no clear D gene. Germline assignment: CDR1 GTSNPN and CDR2 SVGIG (reference sequence). The CDR3 has 11 residues. V lost 6 bases and J lost 1, with 6 bases in between. This chain's CDR3 is CACTRNTEAFF. CDR3 bases: TGTGCCTGCACGAGGAACACTGAAGCTTTCTTT. The full variable domain, its missing parts supplied by reference TRBV30 and TRBJ1-1, is SQTIHQWPATLVQPVGSPLSLECTVEGTSNPNLYWYRQAAGRGLQLLFYSVGIGQISSEVPQNLSASRPQDRQFILSSKKLLLSDSGFYLCACTRNTEAFFGQGTRLTVV.

This rearrangement joins TRBV27 to TRBJ1-1; weak D call: TRBD1 (5 bases). Trimming took 2 bases from V and 6 from J, leaving 16 bases between them. CDR1 is MNHEY and CDR2 is SMNVEV in the germline V gene (reference sequence). CDR3 length: 15 amino acids. The DNA for the CDR3 is TGTGCCAGCAGTTTAGGAGGGACTTCCTTCGCTGAAGCTTTCTTT. Amino acids: CASSLGGTSFAEAFF.

The genes are TRBV10-3 and TRBJ2-3; the D gene is possibly TRBD1 (6 bases). The CDR3 has 15 residues. Trimming shortened V by 5 bases and J by 0 bases, and 12 bases separated the two germline ends. The germline gives CDR1 ENHRY, CDR2 SYGVKD. The CDR3: CAISWDKTSTDTQYF. The CDR3, as DNA: TGTGCCATCAGTTGGGACAAAACTAGCACAGATACGCAGTATTTT.

The V gene is TRBV4-3, the J gene TRBJ2-5; D is unresolved. The CDR3 covers 14 residues. Deletions cut 0 bases from V and 4 bases from J, with 9 bases between. Germline lookup yields CDR1 LGHNA and CDR2 YSLEER. This chain's CDR3 is CASSQDRRVETQYF. CDR3 nucleotide sequence: TGCGCCAGCAGCCAAGATCGCCGGGTAGAGACCCAGTACTTC.

The V call is TRBV4-1, the J call TRBJ1-5; no clear D gene. Germline assignment: CDR1 MGHRA and CDR2 YSYEKL. The CDR3 sequence is 15 residues long. The V end was cut by 1 base, the J end by 4 bases, with 11 bases between. CDR3 region: CASSQGKGDNQPQHF. The CDR3 nucleotides are TGCGCCAGCAGCCAAGGTAAGGGAGATAATCAGCCCCAGCATTTT.

The genes are TRBV6-5 and TRBJ2-1; D is unclear. V was cut by 5 bases and J by 6 bases, with 14 bases left in between. From germline, CDR1 is MNHEY and CDR2 SVGAGI. The CDR3 sequence is 14 residues long. CDR3 sequence reads: CASSREDWSNEQFF. CDR3 DNA: TGTGCCAGCAGTCGCGAGGATTGGAGCAATGAGCAGTTCTTC.

The chain carries TRBV15 and TRBJ2-1, with 13 bases aligning to TRBD2. The CDR3 consists of 18 residues. Looked up from germline, CDR1 is LNHNV and CDR2 is YYDKDF (reference sequence). J lost 4 bases, V lost 1 base, and 7 bases had no gene match. Here the CDR3 reads CATSRAPGLAGSYNEQFF. The CDR3 DNA is TGTGCCACCAGCAGAGCACCGGGACTAGCGGGATCATACAATGAGCAGTTCTTC.

This chain links TRBV6-1 with TRBJ2-2; a possible D gene is TRBD1 (6 bases). The CDR3 length is 14 residues. Trimming removed 7 bases from V and 1 base from J, with 10 bases in between. The germline CDR1 and CDR2 sequences are MNHNS and SASEGT. The CDR3 DNA follows: TGTGCCAGCATTAAACAGGGGAACACCGGGGAGCTGTTTTTT. It specifies CASIKQGNTGELFF.

This clone was detected only once. The rearrangement joins TRBV29-1 to TRBJ2-2; D may be TRBD2 (5 bases). The CDR3 is made up of 12 amino acids. Germline V gene lookup returns CDR1 SQVTM and CDR2 ANQGSEA. Deletions cut 7 bases from V and 4 bases from J, with 10 bases between. In DNA, the CDR3 is TGCAGCGCGCGGGCCGCCACCGGGGAGCTGTTTTTT. Translating gives CSARAATGELFF.

The chain recombines TRBV29-1 with TRBJ1-2; D unresolved. Trimming took off 3 bases at V and 0 bases at J, with 8 bases between the two ends. Germline V lookup: CDR1 SQVTM, CDR2 ANQGSEA. The CDR3 extends over 13 amino acids. The CDR3 DNA follows: TGCAGCGTTGATTACAGTTCTAACTATGGCTACACCTTC. It translates to CSVDYSSNYGYTF.

This clone was observed once. The chain recombines TRBV9 with TRBJ2-3, with D possibly matching TRBD2 (5 bases). Germline V lookup: CDR1 SGDLS, CDR2 YYNGEE. The CDR3 totals 15 residues. V lost 4 bases and J 2 bases, leaving 14 bases between the germline ends. CDR3 sequence: CASSPRLANTDTQYF. The DNA of the CDR3 is TGTGCCAGCAGCCCCAGGCTAGCCAACACAGATACGCAGTATTTT. Using reference TRBV9 and TRBJ2-3 for the parts outside the CDR3, the full variable domain is DSGVTQTPKHLITATGQRVTLRCSPRSGDLSVYWYQQSLDQGLQFLIQYYNGEERAKGNILERFSAQQFPDLHSELNLSSLELGDSALYFCASSPRLANTDTQYFGPGTRLTVL.

The V and J genes are TRBV5-8 and TRBJ2-5; weak D call: TRBD2 (6 bases). The CDR3 has 17 amino acids. V was trimmed by 4 bases and J by 0 bases, leaving 19 bases between them. Germline V gene lookup returns CDR1 SGHTS and CDR2 YDEGEE. CDR3 residues: CASSHERLAEYQETQYF. The CDR3 DNA reads TGTGCCAGCAGCCATGAGAGGTTAGCGGAGTACCAAGAGACCCAGTACTTC.

The chain joins TRBV6-1 to TRBJ2-7, with 7 bases matching TRBD1. Trimming took 0 bases from V and 4 from J; bases not matched to a gene: 3. Germline CDR1 MNHNS, CDR2 SASEGT. The CDR3 sequence is 14 residues long. The chain's CDR3 is CASSEARQGYEQYF. For the CDR3, the DNA is TGTGCCAGCAGTGAAGCGCGACAGGGTTACGAGCAGTACTTC.

The chain couples TRBV19 to TRBJ2-7; TRBD2 matches 12 bases. The V and J ends lost 1 base and 2 bases, in that order; junction bases with no gene match: 18. Germline V lookup: CDR1 LNHDA, CDR2 SQIVND (reference sequence). CDR3 length equals 21 residues. The CDR3 DNA reads TGTGCCAGTAGTATAGGATTGGCCTATGAGACAGGACTAGCGGGACCCTACGAGCAGTACTTC. Its protein product is CASSIGLAYETGLAGPYEQYF. The full variable domain, with the rest looked up from reference TRBV19 and TRBJ2-7, is DGGITQSPKYLFRKEGQNVTLSCEQNLNHDAMYWYRQDPGQGLRLIYYSQIVNDFQKGDIAEGYSVSREKKESFPLTVTSAQKNPTAFYLCASSIGLAYETGLAGPYEQYFGPGTRLTVT.

The chain is built from TRBV29-1 and TRBJ2-3, with TRBD2 matching over 9 bases. The CDR3 runs 14 residues. CDR1 is SQVTM and CDR2 is ANQGSEA in the germline V gene. The junction had 11 bases not matched to a gene; V was cut back by 5 bases and J by 8 bases. The CDR3 protein is CSVPSGRNGGTQYF. For the CDR3, the DNA is TGCAGCGTTCCAAGCGGGAGGAATGGGGGTACGCAGTATTTT.

The V and J genes are TRBV25-1 and TRBJ1-6, with D uncertain. The germline CDR1 and CDR2 sequences are MGHDK and SYGVNS. The CDR3 totals 15 residues. V lost 2 bases to trimming and J lost 9 bases, with 14 bases between them. The CDR3 is CASSEEAGSSSPLHF. The CDR3 coding sequence is TGTGCCAGCAGTGAAGAGGCGGGATCATCTTCACCCCTCCACTTT.

The chain recombines TRBV29-1 with TRBJ2-3; tentative D call: TRBD2 (5 bases). Trimming cost V 0 bases and J 7 bases, with 8 bases left between them. The CDR3 is 12 amino acids. Germline assignment: CDR1 SQVTM and CDR2 ANQGSEA. CDR3 DNA: TGCAGCGTTGAAGATGAGGGAAATACGCAGTATTTT. Translating it yields CSVEDEGNTQYF.

The J gene is TRBJ2-1, the V gene TRBV6-5; 9 bases line up with TRBD1. V dropped 7 bases and J dropped 8; count of bases not matched to a gene: 9. This CDR3 is built from 14 residues. Germline assignment: CDR1 MNHEY and CDR2 SVGAGI. The CDR3, as DNA: TGTGCCAGCACCACCGGGACAGGGCCCCATGAGCAGTTCTTC. Its translation is CASTTGTGPHEQFF.

V usage is TRBV5-4 and J usage is TRBJ2-3; 8 bases agree with TRBD2. Germline CDR1 and CDR2: SGHNT and YYREEE (reference sequence). Unmatched junction bases numbered 12, after V lost 4 bases and J lost 2 bases. This CDR3 contains 17 residues. Here the CDR3 DNA reads TGTGCCAGCAGCCGGACTAGCACTTACACTATCACAGATACGCAGTATTTT. Translation gives CASSRTSTYTITDTQYF.

V is TRBV12-5 and J is TRBJ2-1, with D perhaps TRBD2 (5 bases). Germline V gene sequence: CDR1 LGHNT, CDR2 FRNRAP. The CDR3 extends over 11 amino acids. With 7 bases removed from V and 9 bases from J, the gap between germline ends came to 10 bases. Here the CDR3 reads CASVASTEQFF. The CDR3 nucleotides are TGTGCTAGTGTAGCTAGCACTGAGCAGTTCTTC.

The rearrangement uses TRBV5-6 and TRBJ2-1; 9 bases fit TRBD2. The germline gives CDR1 SGHDT, CDR2 YYEEEE. The CDR3 extends over 17 amino acids. V trimming: 4 bases; J trimming: 8 bases; junction bases outside the gene matches: 16. The CDR3 bases are TGTGCCAGCAGCCGCAGGGTGGGTAGCGGGAGTGGGTATGAGCAGTTCTTC. This codes for CASSRRVGSGSGYEQFF.

This chain joins TRBV15 and TRBJ2-1; D may be TRBD2 (5 bases). V shed 3 bases and J shed 7 bases, with 19 bases lying between them. The germline V gene has CDR1 LNHNV and CDR2 YYDKDF (reference sequence). This CDR3 contains 16 residues. The CDR3 spells CATSRSGSKGENEQFF. The CDR3 DNA is TGTGCCACCAGCAGGAGTGGGAGTAAAGGTGAAAATGAGCAGTTCTTC.

This clone was seen only once. The J gene is TRBJ2-1, the V gene TRBV5-5, with 9 bases aligning to TRBD2. V lost 4 bases to trimming and J lost 8 bases; unmatched junction nucleotides: 16. CDR1 SGHKS and CDR2 YYEKEE come from the germline V gene (reference sequence). The CDR3 has 17 amino acids. CDR3 loop: CASSEYPIAGVLDEQFF. As DNA, the CDR3 is TGTGCCAGCAGCGAGTACCCCATAGCGGGAGTGCTGGATGAGCAGTTCTTC. Using reference TRBV5-5 and TRBJ2-1 for the parts outside the CDR3, the full variable domain is DAGVTQSPTHLIKTRGQQVTLRCSPISGHKSVSWYQQVLGQGPQFIFQYYEKEERGRGNFPDRFSARQFPNYSSELNVNALLLGDSALYLCASSEYPIAGVLDEQFFGPGTRLTVL.

The V call is TRBV27, the J call TRBJ1-5; 8 nucleotides align to TRBD1. V trimming: 0 bases; J trimming: 7 bases; junction bases outside the gene matches: 8. This CDR3 has 16 residues. From germline, CDR1 is MNHEY and CDR2 SMNVEV (reference sequence). CDR3 coding DNA: TGTGCCAGCAGTTTATCCGGACAGGGCTGGGGCCAGCCCCAGCATTTT. Its translation: CASSLSGQGWGQPQHF.

CDR3 sequence: CASSLRFSGNTIYF. CDR3 DNA: TGTGCCAGCAGCTTGCGATTCTCTGGAAACACCATATATTTT. The rearrangement joins TRBV7-2 to TRBJ1-3; unclear D gene. CDR3 length equals 14 residues. Trimming took off 3 bases at V and 0 bases at J, with 6 bases between the two ends. CDR1 and CDR2 from the germline V gene are SGHTA and FQGNSA.

The rearrangement joins TRBV10-3 to TRBJ2-3; D is possibly TRBD2 (7 bases). The CDR3 consists of 18 residues. The V gene lost 6 bases and the J gene lost 3 bases, with 25 bases spanning the gap. CDR1 ENHRY and CDR2 SYGVKD come from the germline V gene. CDR3 coding DNA: TGTGCCATCAGGCCGGGGGCGGGAGCAGGGGCCCGTACAGATACGCAGTATTTT. Protein sequence: CAIRPGAGAGARTDTQYF.